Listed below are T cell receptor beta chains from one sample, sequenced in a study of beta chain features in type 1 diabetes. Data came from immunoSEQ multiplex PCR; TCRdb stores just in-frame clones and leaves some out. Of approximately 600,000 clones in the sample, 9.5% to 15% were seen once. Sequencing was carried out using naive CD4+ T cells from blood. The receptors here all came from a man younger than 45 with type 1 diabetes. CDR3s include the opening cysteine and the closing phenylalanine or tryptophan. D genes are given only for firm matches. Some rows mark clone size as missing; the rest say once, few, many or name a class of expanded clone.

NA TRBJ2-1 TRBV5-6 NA TGTGCCAGCAGCTTGCGCTATGAGCAGTTCTTC CASSLRYEQFF
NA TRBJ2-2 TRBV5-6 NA TGTGCCAGCAGCCTAGGGACTTACTATACCGGGGAGCTGTTTTTT CASSLGTYYTGELFF
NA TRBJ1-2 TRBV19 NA TGTGCCAGTAGTGTTAGGACCCGGGACGGCTACACCTTC CASSVRTRDGYTF
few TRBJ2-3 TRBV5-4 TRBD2 TGTGCCAGCAGCTTGGGCGGGACTAGCGGTGATACGCAGTATTTT CASSLGGTSGDTQYF
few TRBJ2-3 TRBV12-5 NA TGTGCTAGTGCCCTGATGACAGGGAGGGAGGGCACAGATACGCAGTATTTT CASALMTGREGTDTQYF
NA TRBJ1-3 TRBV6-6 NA TGTGCCAGCAGTTACGAGGGAGGGACTGGAAACACCATATATTTT CASSYEGGTGNTIYF
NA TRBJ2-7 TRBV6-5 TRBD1 TGTGCCAGCAGTGCCTCCGGGACAGCAGCCTACGAGCAGTACTTC CASSASGTAAYEQYF
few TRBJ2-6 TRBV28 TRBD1 TGTGCCAGCAGTTCGGCCCTCGGGCAGGGGGCAGTCTCTGGGGCCAACGTCCTGACTTTC CASSSALGQGAVSGANVLTF
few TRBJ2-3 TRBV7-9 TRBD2 TGTGCCAGCACCGCTAGATGGACTAGCGGAATCACAAATACGCAGTATTTT CASTARWTSGITNTQYF
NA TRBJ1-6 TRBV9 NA TGTGCCAGCAGCGTATGGGCTGAGTCACCCCTCCACTTT CASSVWAESPLHF
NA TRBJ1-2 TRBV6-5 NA TGTGCCAGCAGTTACGAAGGGGTTGGCTACACCTTC CASSYEGVGYTF
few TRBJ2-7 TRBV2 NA TGTGCCAGCAGGGCCGACGGGACCTACGAGCAGTACTTC CASRADGTYEQYF
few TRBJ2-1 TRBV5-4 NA TGTGCCAGCAGCTTAGGAGGGGGTAAGGACAATGAGCAGTTCTTC CASSLGGGKDNEQFF
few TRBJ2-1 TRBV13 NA TGTGCCAGCAGCTTAGGGGTTTCTTACAATGAGCAGTTCTTC CASSLGVSYNEQFF
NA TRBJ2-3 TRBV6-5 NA TGTGCCAGCAGTGACCTTGCGACAGCTAGTCGGTATTTT CASSDLATASRYF
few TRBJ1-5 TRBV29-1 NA TGCAGCGTTGTTCCCGGCGGGGGCCCGGGTCAGCCCCAGCATTTT CSVVPGGGPGQPQHF
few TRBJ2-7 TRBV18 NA TGTGCCAGCTCACCAGGGTACACCTACGAGCAGTACTTC CASSPGYTYEQYF
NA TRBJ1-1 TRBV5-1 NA TGCGCCAGCAGCTTACAGGGTGACACTGAAGCTTTCTTT CASSLQGDTEAFF
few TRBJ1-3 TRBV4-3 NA TGCGCCAGCAGCACCGCAGGGACCTCTGGAAACACCATATATTTT CASSTAGTSGNTIYF
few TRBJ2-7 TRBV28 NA TGTGCCAGCAGGGTTGCGTCAGCTTACGAGCAGTACTTC CASRVASAYEQYF
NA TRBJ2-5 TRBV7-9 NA TGTGCCAGCAGCTTTTACCAAGAGACCCAGTACTTC CASSFYQETQYF
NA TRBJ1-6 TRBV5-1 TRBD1 TGCGCCAGCAGCTTGGGGACAGGAGGGAATTCACCCCTCCACTTT CASSLGTGGNSPLHF
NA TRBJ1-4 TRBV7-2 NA TGTGCCAGCAGCTTGGTTCCTCGGACAGATAAACTGTTTTTT CASSLVPRTDKLFF
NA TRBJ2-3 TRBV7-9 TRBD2 TGTGCCAGCAGCTTAGACGGGGGGTCAGATACGCAGTATTTT CASSLDGGSDTQYF
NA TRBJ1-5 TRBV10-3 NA TGTGCCATCAGTGAGGGGGGGTCTAGTCAGCCCCAGCATTTT CAISEGGSSQPQHF
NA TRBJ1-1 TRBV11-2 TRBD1 TGTGCCAGCAGCCCACGGACAGGTAACACTGAAGCTTTCTTT CASSPRTGNTEAFF
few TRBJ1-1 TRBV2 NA TGTGCCAGCAGTGAGGGATGGAACACTGAAGCTTTCTTT CASSEGWNTEAFF
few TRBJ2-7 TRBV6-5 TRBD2 TGTGCCAGCAGTCCGACGGGGGGGAACTACGAGCAGTACTTC CASSPTGGNYEQYF
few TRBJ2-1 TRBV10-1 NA TGCGCCAGCAGTGAGTCTGGGACAAATCCCTACAATGAGCAGTTCTTC CASSESGTNPYNEQFF